The clone carrying this TCR beta chain was counted a single time. What it binds is not known. This specimen belongs to a study of CD8 T cells in ankylosing spondylitis. For TCR beta, libraries came from quantitative 5'-RACE with molecular barcodes. TCRdb itself ran the 5' RACE reads through MiXCR, one entry per CDR3 protein. The sample holds approximately 400,000 distinct CDR3 sequences, about a sixth seen once. Germline V gene data show CDR1 as SGHVS and CDR2 as FNYEAQ. The CDR3 consists of 18 residues. V was trimmed by 2 bases and J by 3 bases, leaving 23 bases between them. General observations from the study: A motif in TCR beta, a set of roughly eight highly homologous variants, appeared characteristic of ankylosing spondylitis blood. Prior literature has documented some motif variants in synovial fluid and blood from reactive arthritis. Clones linked to disease, bearing a CD8+ phenotype, were relatively rare in peripheral blood. Disease-linked clones reportedly showed significant enrichment in matched ankylosing spondylitis synovial fluid.

The source material was blood, either unsorted or a sorted T cell fraction (not recorded which). The receptor was isolated from a male donor with ankylosing spondylitis. This chain joins TRBV7-6 and TRBJ2-7; weak D call: TRBD2 (7 bases). CDR3 in DNA: TGTGCCAGCAGCTTAAGTAGCCGGGGGGACACTCTAATCTACGAGCAGTACTTC. This codes for CASSLSSRGDTLIYEQYF.